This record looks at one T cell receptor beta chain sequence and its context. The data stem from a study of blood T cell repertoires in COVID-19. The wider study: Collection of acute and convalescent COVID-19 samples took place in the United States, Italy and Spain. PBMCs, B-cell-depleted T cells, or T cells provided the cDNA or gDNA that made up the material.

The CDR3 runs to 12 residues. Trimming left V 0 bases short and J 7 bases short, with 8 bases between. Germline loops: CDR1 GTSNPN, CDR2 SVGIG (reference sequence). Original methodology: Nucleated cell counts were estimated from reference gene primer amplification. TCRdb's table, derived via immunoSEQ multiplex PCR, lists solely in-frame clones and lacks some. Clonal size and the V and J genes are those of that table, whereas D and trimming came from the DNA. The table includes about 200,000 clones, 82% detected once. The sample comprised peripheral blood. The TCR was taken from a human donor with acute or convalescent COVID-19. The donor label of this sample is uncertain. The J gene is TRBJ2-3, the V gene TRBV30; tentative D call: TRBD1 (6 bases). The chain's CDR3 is CAWSVQGNTQYF. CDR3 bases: TGTGCCTGGAGTGTACAGGGCAATACGCAGTATTTT.